This T cell receptor (beta chain) derives from a study of human T cells and chemical hapten exposure. Study-wide context: Patch tests of 0.01% DPC on the upper back were read at 6 days. Patients were mainly female, each with alopecia areata, totalis or universalis.

The sample's time point: patch test 1, 2 weeks after DPC sensitization. Noted treatment: therapeutic diphenylcyclopropenone sensitization with weekly scalp DPC. Ahead of applying each patch test, blood was sampled. The authors extracted total RNA from unfractionated whole blood. This clonotype was counted between two and nine times. Germline CDR1 and CDR2: MNHEY and SVGEGT. This CDR3 region has 19 residues. With 2 bases clipped from V and 0 bases from J, the junction kept 11 bases outside the gene matches. TCRdb itself ran the RACE reads through MiXCR, one entry per CDR3 protein. The table records about 340,000 distinct CDR3 sequences, under 8% of them present only once.

The source of this sequence is a young woman with alopecia areata. Some clones in this sample may be carry-over from other donors' samples. The chain has TRBV6-2 or TRBV6-3 and TRBJ2-1, with 9 bases matching TRBD2. This material consisted of whole blood, taken in connection with sensitization to the hapten diphenylcyclopropenone (DPC). The CDR3 here is CASSYTLIGGGASYNEQFF. In DNA, the CDR3 is TGTGCCAGCAGTTACACCCTCATTGGCGGGGGGGCCTCCTACAATGAGCAGTTCTTC.